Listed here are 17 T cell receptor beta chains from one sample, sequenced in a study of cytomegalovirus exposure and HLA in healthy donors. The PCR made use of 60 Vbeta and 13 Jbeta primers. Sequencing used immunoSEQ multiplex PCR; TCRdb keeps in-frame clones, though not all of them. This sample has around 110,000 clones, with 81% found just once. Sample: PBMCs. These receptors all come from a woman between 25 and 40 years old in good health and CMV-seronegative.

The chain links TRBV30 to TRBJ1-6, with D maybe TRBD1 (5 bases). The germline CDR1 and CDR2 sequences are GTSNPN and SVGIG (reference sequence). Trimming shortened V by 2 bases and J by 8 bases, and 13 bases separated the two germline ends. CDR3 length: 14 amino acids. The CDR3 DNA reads TGTGCCTGGAGTCGACAGCTTCAGTATTCACCCCTCCACTTT. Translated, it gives CAWSRQLQYSPLHF.

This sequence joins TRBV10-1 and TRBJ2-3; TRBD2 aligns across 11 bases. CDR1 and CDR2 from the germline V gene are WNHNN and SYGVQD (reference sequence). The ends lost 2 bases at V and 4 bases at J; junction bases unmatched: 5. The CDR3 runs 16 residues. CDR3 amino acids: CASSEVAGGPADTQYF. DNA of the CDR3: TGCGCCAGCAGTGAGGTAGCGGGAGGGCCAGCAGATACGCAGTATTTT.

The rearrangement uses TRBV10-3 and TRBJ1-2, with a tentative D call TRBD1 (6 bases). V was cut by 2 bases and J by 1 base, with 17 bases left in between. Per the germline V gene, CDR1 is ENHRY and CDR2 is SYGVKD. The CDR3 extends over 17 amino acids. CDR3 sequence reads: CAISENSRQAFNYGYTF. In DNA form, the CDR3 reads TGTGCCATCAGTGAGAATTCGCGACAGGCCTTTAACTATGGCTACACCTTC.

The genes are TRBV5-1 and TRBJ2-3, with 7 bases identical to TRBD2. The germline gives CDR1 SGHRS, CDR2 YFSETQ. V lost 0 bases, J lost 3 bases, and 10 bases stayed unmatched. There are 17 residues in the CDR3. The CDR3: CASSLVASGLSTDTQYF. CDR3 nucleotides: TGCGCCAGCAGCTTGGTGGCTAGCGGTTTATCTACAGATACGCAGTATTTT.

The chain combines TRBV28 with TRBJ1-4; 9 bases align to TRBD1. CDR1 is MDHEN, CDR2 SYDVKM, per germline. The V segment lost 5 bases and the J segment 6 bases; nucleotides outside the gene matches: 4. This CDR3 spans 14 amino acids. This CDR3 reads CASSVDRGDEKLFF. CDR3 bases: TGTGCCAGCAGTGTAGACAGGGGGGATGAAAAACTGTTTTTT.

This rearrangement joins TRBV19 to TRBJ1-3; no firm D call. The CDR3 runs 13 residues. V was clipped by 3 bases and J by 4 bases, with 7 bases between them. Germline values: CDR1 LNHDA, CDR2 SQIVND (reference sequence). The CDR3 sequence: CASSIGSGNTIYF. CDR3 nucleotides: TGTGCCAGTAGTATCGGGTCGGGAAACACCATATATTTT.

Here the CDR3 DNA reads TGTGCCAGCAACCGTAAGACAGAGCAGTTCTTC. Protein sequence: CASNRKTEQFF. V is TRBV21-1 and J is TRBJ2-1; whether TRBD1, the table's D call, matches the DNA was not checked. TRBV21-1 is noted as a pseudogene. There are 11 residues in the CDR3.

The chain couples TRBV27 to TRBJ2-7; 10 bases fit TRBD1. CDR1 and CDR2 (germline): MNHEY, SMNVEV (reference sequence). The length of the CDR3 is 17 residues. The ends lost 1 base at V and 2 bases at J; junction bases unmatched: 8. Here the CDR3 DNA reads TGTGCCAGCAGTTTATGGACCAGGACAGGGGGGGCCTACGAGCAGTACTTC. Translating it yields CASSLWTRTGGAYEQYF.

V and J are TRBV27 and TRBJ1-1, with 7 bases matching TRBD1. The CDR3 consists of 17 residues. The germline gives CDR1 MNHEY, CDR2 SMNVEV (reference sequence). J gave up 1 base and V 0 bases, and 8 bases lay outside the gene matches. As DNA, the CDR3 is TGTGCCAGCAGTTTATCACTCCCGGACAGGAGGAACACTGAAGCTTTCTTT. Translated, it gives CASSLSLPDRRNTEAFF.

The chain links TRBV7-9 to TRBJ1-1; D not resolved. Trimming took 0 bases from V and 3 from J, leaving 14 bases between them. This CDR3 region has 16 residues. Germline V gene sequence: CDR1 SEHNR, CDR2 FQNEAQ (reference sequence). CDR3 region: CASSLAGTRRDTEAFF. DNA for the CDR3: TGTGCCAGCAGCTTAGCAGGAACCCGTCGGGACACTGAAGCTTTCTTT.

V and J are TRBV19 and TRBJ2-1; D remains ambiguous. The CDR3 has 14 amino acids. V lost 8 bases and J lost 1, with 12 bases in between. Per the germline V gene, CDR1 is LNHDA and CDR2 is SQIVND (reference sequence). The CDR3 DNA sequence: TGTGCCAGTTCGCACTCCCTATCCTACAATGAGCAGTTCTTC. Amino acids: CASSHSLSYNEQFF.

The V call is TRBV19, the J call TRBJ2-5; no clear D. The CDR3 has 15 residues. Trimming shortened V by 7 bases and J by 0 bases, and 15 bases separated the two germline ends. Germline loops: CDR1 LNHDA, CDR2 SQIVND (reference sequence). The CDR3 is CASTIGGRYQETQYF. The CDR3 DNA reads TGTGCCAGTACCATTGGTGGCAGATACCAAGAGACCCAGTACTTC.

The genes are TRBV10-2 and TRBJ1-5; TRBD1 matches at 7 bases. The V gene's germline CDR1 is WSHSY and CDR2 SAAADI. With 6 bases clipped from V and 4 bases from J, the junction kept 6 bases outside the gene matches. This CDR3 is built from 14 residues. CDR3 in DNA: TGCGCCAGCAGACTGGGACAGACGAATCAGCCCCAGCATTTT. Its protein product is CASRLGQTNQPQHF.

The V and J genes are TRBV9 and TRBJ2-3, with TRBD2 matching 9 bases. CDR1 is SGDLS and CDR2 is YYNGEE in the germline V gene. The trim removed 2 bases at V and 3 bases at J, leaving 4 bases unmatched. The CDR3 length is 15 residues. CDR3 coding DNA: TGTGCCAGCAGCGTTCTAGCGGGATCAACAGATACGCAGTATTTT. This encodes CASSVLAGSTDTQYF.

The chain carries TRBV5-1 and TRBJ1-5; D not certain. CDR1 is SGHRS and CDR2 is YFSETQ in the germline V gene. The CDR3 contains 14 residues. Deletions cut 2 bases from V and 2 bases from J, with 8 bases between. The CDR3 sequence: CASSLGDGNQPQHF. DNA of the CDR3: TGCGCCAGCAGCTTAGGAGACGGCAATCAGCCCCAGCATTTT.

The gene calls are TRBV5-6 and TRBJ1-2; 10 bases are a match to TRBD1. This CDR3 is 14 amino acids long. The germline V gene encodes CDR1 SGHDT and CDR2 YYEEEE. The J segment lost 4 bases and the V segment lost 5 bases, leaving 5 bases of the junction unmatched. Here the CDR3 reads CASRSTGGSYGYTF. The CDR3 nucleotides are TGTGCCAGCAGATCGACAGGGGGCAGCTATGGCTACACCTTC. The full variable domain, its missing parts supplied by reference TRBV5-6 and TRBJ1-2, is DAGVTQSPTHLIKTRGQQVTLRCSPKSGHDTVSWYQQALGQGPQFIFQYYEEEERQRGNFPDRFSGHQFPNYSSELNVNALLLGDSALYLCASRSTGGSYGYTFGSGTRLTVV.

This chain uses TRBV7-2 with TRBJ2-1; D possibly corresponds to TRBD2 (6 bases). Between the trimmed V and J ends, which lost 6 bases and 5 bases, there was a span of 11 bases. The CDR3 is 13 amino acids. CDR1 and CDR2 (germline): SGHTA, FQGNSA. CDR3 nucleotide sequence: TGTGCCAGCAGGGGGGGATTCAACAATGAGCAGTTCTTC. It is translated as CASRGGFNNEQFF.